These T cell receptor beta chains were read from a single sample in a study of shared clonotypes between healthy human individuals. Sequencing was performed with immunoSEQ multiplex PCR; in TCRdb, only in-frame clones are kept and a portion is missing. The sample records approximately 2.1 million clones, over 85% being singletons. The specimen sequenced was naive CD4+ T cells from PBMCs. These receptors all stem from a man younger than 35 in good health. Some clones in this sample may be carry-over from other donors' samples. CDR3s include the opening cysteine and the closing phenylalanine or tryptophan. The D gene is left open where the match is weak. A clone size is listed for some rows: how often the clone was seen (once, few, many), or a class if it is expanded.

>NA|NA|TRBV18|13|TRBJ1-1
CASSAPSRTEAFF
TGTGCCAGCTCAGCTCCAAGTAGGACTGAAGCTTTCTTT
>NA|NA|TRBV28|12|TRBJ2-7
CASSLSGREQYF
TGTGCCAGCAGTTTGAGTGGGCGCGAGCAGTACTTC
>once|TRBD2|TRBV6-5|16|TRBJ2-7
CASSYSSLAASYEQYF
TGTGCCAGCAGTTACTCATCACTAGCGGCCTCCTACGAGCAGTACTTC
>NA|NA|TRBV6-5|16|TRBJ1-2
CASSWVVGDLNYGYTF
TGTGCCAGCAGTTGGGTGGTGGGGGACCTAAACTATGGCTACACCTTC
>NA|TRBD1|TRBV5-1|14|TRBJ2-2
CASSRGQDTGELFF
TGCGCCAGCAGCAGGGGACAGGACACCGGGGAGCTGTTTTTT
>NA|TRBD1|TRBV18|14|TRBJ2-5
CASSPETGLGTQYF
TGTGCCAGCTCACCAGAGACAGGGCTGGGGACCCAGTACTTC
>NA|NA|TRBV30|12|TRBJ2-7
CATWKGPYEQYF
TGTGCCACTTGGAAGGGCCCCTACGAGCAGTACTTC
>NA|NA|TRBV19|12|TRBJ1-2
CASSGGYYGYTF
TGTGCCAGTAGTGGGGGTTACTATGGCTACACCTTC
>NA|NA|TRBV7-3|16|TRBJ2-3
CASSSGQGLDTDTQYF
TGTGCCAGCAGCTCAGGACAGGGACTAGACACAGATACGCAGTATTTT
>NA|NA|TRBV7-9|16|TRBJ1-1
CASSLAGVDPNTEAFF
TGTGCCAGCAGCTTAGCCGGCGTGGATCCGAACACTGAAGCTTTCTTT
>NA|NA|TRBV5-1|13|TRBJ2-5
CASSPHESETQYF
TGCGCCAGCAGCCCCCATGAATCAGAGACCCAGTACTTC
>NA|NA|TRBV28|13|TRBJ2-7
CASSFSGQGHKYF
TGTGCCAGCAGTTTTTCCGGGCAGGGGCATAAGTACTTC
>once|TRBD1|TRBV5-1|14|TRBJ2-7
CASSLLTGPYEQYF
TGCGCCAGCAGCTTGTTGACAGGGCCCTACGAGCAGTACTTC
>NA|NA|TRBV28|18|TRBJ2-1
CASSFSPGLAAAYNEQFF
TGTGCCAGCAGTTTTTCCCCTGGATTGGCTGCGGCTTACAATGAGCAGTTCTTC
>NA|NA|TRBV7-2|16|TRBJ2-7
CASSRSRVAASYEQYF
TGTGCCAGCAGCCGATCGAGAGTAGCGGCCTCCTACGAGCAGTACTTC
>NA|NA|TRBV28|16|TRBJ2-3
CASSLVGTASTDTQYF
TGTGCCAGCAGTTTAGTAGGGACTGCTAGCACAGATACGCAGTATTTT
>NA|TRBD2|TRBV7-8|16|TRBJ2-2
CASSLARLAGTGELFF
TGTGCCAGCAGCTTAGCGCGGCTAGCGGGAACCGGGGAGCTGTTTTTT
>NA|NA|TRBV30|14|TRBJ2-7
CAWSEGGRTYEQYF
TGTGCCTGGAGTGAGGGGGGACGGACCTACGAGCAGTACTTC
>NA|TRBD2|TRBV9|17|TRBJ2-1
CASRRGAGGKIPGEQFF
TGTGCCAGCAGGCGTGGGGCGGGAGGGAAGATTCCGGGTGAGCAGTTCTTC
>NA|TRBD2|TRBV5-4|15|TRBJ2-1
CASSFPGLADNEQFF
TGTGCCAGCAGCTTCCCGGGACTAGCGGACAATGAGCAGTTCTTC
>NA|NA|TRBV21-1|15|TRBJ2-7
CASSGKRDRDYEQYF
TGTGCCAGCAGCGGGAAAAGGGACAGGGACTACGAGCAGTACTTC
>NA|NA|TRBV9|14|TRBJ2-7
CASSLRQSSYEQYF
TGTGCCAGCAGCCTCAGACAGAGCTCCTACGAGCAGTACTTC
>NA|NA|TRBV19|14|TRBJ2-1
CASSMMAGYNEQFF
TGTGCCAGTAGTATGATGGCGGGCTACAATGAGCAGTTCTTC
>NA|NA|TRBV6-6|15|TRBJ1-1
CASSYSLGLNTEAFF
TGTGCCAGCAGTTACTCGCTGGGGCTGAACACTGAAGCTTTCTTT
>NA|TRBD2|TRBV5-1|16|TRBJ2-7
CASSSVQAGGPYEQYF
TGCGCCAGCAGCTCAGTTCAAGCGGGAGGGCCTTACGAGCAGTACTTC
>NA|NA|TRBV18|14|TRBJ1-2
CASSPPGSNYGYTF
TGTGCCAGCTCACCACCAGGCTCCAACTATGGCTACACCTTC
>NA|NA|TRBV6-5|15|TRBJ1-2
CASRPTGQTNYGYTF
TGTGCCAGCAGGCCAACCGGACAGACTAACTATGGCTACACCTTC
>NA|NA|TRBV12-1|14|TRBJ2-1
CASSSGTFVREQFF
TGTGCCAGCAGCTCTGGGACGTTCGTGAGGGAGCAGTTCTTC
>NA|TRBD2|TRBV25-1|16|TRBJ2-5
CARTGIALAGVETQYF
TGTGCCAGAACAGGGATAGCACTAGCGGGAGTGGAGACCCAGTACTTC
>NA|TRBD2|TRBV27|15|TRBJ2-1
CASTFSGRAYNEQFF
TGTGCCAGCACATTTAGCGGGAGGGCCTACAATGAGCAGTTCTTC
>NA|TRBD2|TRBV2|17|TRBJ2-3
CASSPRGLREGTDTQYF
TGTGCCAGCAGTCCCCGGGGGTTGCGGGAGGGCACAGATACGCAGTATTTT
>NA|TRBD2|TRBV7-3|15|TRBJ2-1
CASSIGTSGSVRQFF
TGTGCCAGCAGCATCGGGACTAGCGGGTCAGTTCGGCAGTTCTTC